One sample yielded the 17 T cell receptor beta chains listed below, sequenced in a study of blood T cell repertoires in COVID-19. Measured with immunoSEQ multiplex PCR; TCRdb has only the in-frame clones, and not every one. The sample holds 90,000 to 140,000 clones, roughly 79% seen once. Material: peripheral blood. These receptors were collected from a woman between 70 and 85 years old with acute or convalescent COVID-19.

V and J are TRBV30 and TRBJ1-3; tentatively, D is TRBD1 (5 bases). The CDR3 contains 16 residues. The germline V and J ends were trimmed by 3 bases and 0 bases, with 15 bases remaining between them. Germline V gene data show CDR1 as GTSNPN and CDR2 as SVGIG (reference sequence). CDR3 in amino acids: CAWSGGRRISGNTIYF. CDR3 in DNA: TGTGCCTGGAGCGGGGGACGACGGATCTCTGGAAACACCATATATTTT.

The chain links TRBV6-5 to TRBJ1-5; D might be TRBD1 (5 bases). Germline V CDR1 and CDR2: MNHEY, SVGAGI. The CDR3 is 16 amino acids. V was clipped by 0 bases and J by 0 bases, with 9 bases between them. CDR3: CASSYSGPNSNQPQHF. CDR3 nucleotides: TGTGCCAGCAGTTACTCGGGGCCCAATAGCAATCAGCCCCAGCATTTT.

J is TRBJ2-7 and V is TRBV6-1, with 11 bases matching TRBD1. Germline V gene lookup returns CDR1 MNHNS and CDR2 SASEGT. This CDR3 contains 19 residues. V shed 3 bases, J shed 3 bases, and the junction held 16 bases outside the gene matches. DNA for the CDR3: TGTGCCAGCAGTGAGGGGACAGGGGGGTTAGCGGGCGGTTACTACGAGCAGTACTTC. Protein: CASSEGTGGLAGGYYEQYF.

This clone was found once. The rearrangement links TRBV28 to TRBJ1-2; the D gene is possibly TRBD1 (6 bases). The CDR3 contains 13 residues. CDR1 and CDR2 (germline): MDHEN, SYDVKM. The V end was cut by 5 bases, the J end by 4 bases, with 11 bases between. CDR3 region: CASSAGTRYGYTF. The CDR3 nucleotides are TGTGCCAGCAGTGCCGGGACACGCTATGGCTACACCTTC.

The gene calls are TRBV27 and TRBJ2-2, with D tentatively TRBD1 (5 bases). The CDR3 contains 16 residues. V lost 5 bases and J 0 bases, leaving 13 bases between the germline ends. The germline CDR1 and CDR2 sequences are MNHEY and SMNVEV (reference sequence). CDR3 amino acids: CASSPSGRANTGELFF. As DNA, the CDR3 is TGTGCCAGCAGTCCGTCGGGCAGGGCGAACACCGGGGAGCTGTTTTTT.

The rearrangement uses TRBV14 and TRBJ2-7; a possible D gene is TRBD2 (6 bases). Per germline, CDR1 SGHDN and CDR2 FVKESK. The CDR3 spans 15 residues. V shed 1 base and J shed 0 bases, with 10 bases lying between them. CDR3 in amino acids: CASSQGLAISYEQYF. The CDR3 DNA is TGTGCCAGCAGCCAAGGGCTAGCGATCTCCTACGAGCAGTACTTC.

The chain has TRBV5-1 and TRBJ2-1; D is perhaps TRBD2 (6 bases). Germline CDR1 is SGHRS and CDR2 is YFSETQ. Trimming shortened V by 4 bases and J by 3 bases, and 17 bases separated the two germline ends. CDR3 length equals 16 residues. CDR3 region: CASSPGGGALYNEQFF. CDR3 nucleotides: TGCGCCAGCAGCCCCGGAGGCGGGGCCCTCTACAATGAGCAGTTCTTC.

The count of this clone is one. Other DNA sequences in this sample translate to the same CDR3. The gene calls are TRBV30 and TRBJ2-3; D is perhaps TRBD2 (5 bases). Trimming cost V 0 bases and J 3 bases, with 7 bases left between them. Germline CDR1 GTSNPN, CDR2 SVGIG (reference sequence). This CDR3 has 13 residues. CDR3 protein: CAWSVRGTDTQYF. The CDR3 region has the DNA TGTGCCTGGAGTGTAAGAGGGACAGATACGCAGTATTTT.

This clone was recorded only once. V and J are TRBV7-2 and TRBJ2-1; TRBD2 matches 11 bases. The germline CDR1 and CDR2 sequences are SGHTA and FQGNSA. The CDR3 extends over 16 amino acids. Trimming took 6 bases from V and 9 from J; bases not matched to a gene: 13. This chain's CDR3 is CASSQQTSGRGGEQFF. CDR3 nucleotide sequence: TGTGCCAGCAGTCAACAAACTAGCGGGAGAGGAGGTGAGCAGTTCTTC.

The chain recombines TRBV6-5 with TRBJ1-3; TRBD1 aligns across 7 bases. The CDR3 contains 15 residues. Germline assignment: CDR1 MNHEY and CDR2 SVGAGI. The V segment lost 2 bases and the J segment 2 bases; nucleotides outside the gene matches: 3. The CDR3 protein is CASSYRGGTGNTIYF. The DNA for the CDR3 is TGTGCCAGCAGTTACAGAGGGGGCACTGGAAACACCATATATTTT.

The CDR3 sequence is CASSFGGGNYGYTF. The CDR3, as DNA: TGTGCCAGCAGCTTTGGTGGAGGGAACTATGGCTACACCTTC. This rearrangement joins TRBV7-9 to TRBJ1-2; D not certain. V was pared by 3 bases and J by 2 bases, with 10 bases between. Per germline, CDR1 SEHNR and CDR2 FQNEAQ (reference sequence). CDR3 length equals 14 residues.

The V and J genes are TRBV5-8 and TRBJ1-5, with a tentative D call TRBD1 (5 bases). Germline V lookup: CDR1 SGHTS, CDR2 YDEGEE. The CDR3 is made up of 15 amino acids. With 4 bases removed from V and 2 bases from J, the gap between germline ends came to 13 bases. The CDR3 nucleotides read TGTGCCAGCAGCATGATTTGGGGGGGCAATCAGCCCCAGCATTTT. Translating gives CASSMIWGGNQPQHF.

The chain carries TRBV29-1 and TRBJ1-2, with 7 bases aligning to TRBD1. The V and J ends lost 5 bases and 4 bases, in that order; junction bases with no gene match: 16. The CDR3 is made up of 16 amino acids. Germline CDR1 is SQVTM and CDR2 is ANQGSEA. DNA for the CDR3: TGCAGCGTTCGCGGGACAGCGGGTTCCCCCCTCTATGGCTACACCTTC. Encoded protein: CSVRGTAGSPLYGYTF. Drawing the rest from reference TRBV29-1 and TRBJ1-2, the complete variable domain is SAVISQKPSRDICQRGTSLTIQCQVDSQVTMMFWYRQQPGQSLTLIATANQGSEATYESGFVIDKFPISRPNLTFSTLTVSNMSPEDSSIYLCSVRGTAGSPLYGYTFGSGTRLTVV.

The chain recombines TRBV2 with TRBJ1-2, with D possibly being TRBD1 (5 bases). CDR3 length: 14 amino acids. V lost 6 bases to trimming and J lost 4 bases, with 15 bases between them. The V gene's germline CDR1 is SNHLY and CDR2 FYNNEI. As DNA, the CDR3 is TGTGCCAGCAGGGGTTCTGACAGTGTCTATGGCTACACCTTC. This codes for CASRGSDSVYGYTF.

The chain has TRBV7-2 and TRBJ2-7; 9 bases map to TRBD1. In germline, CDR1 is SGHTA, CDR2 FQGNSA. This CDR3 region has 15 residues. V was pared by 5 bases and J by 0 bases, with 5 bases of the junction left unmatched. The CDR3 loop reads CASSPRDRASYEQYF. The CDR3 DNA reads as TGTGCCAGCAGCCCCAGGGACAGGGCCTCCTACGAGCAGTACTTC.

The rearrangement links TRBV9 to TRBJ2-5; 8 bases agree with TRBD1. V shed 3 bases, J shed 4 bases, and the junction held 11 bases outside the gene matches. The CDR3 spans 16 residues. Looked up from germline, CDR1 is SGDLS and CDR2 is YYNGEE. CDR3 in amino acids: CASSAIPGQGIETQYF. The CDR3 DNA follows: TGTGCCAGCAGCGCTATACCTGGACAGGGTATAGAGACCCAGTACTTC.

The chain employs TRBV18 and TRBJ2-7; 10 nucleotides align to TRBD1. CDR1 is KGHSH and CDR2 is LQKENI in the germline V gene. J gave up 2 bases and V 3 bases, and 7 bases lay outside the gene matches. This CDR3 has 16 residues. CDR3 residues: CASSPIPGTGAYEQYF. CDR3 DNA: TGTGCCAGCTCACCTATTCCCGGGACAGGGGCCTACGAGCAGTACTTC.